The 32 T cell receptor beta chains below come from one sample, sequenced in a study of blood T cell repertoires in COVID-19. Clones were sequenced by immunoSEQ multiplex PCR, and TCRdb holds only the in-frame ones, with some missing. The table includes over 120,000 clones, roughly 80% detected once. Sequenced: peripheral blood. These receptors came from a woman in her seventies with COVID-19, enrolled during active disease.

The CDR3 loop is CASSQGGGIGMNTEAFF. CDR3 nucleotides: TGTGCCAGCAGCCAAGGGGGGGGAATTGGCATGAACACTGAAGCTTTCTTT. The chain uses TRBV3-1 (or the pseudogene TRBV3-2) and TRBJ1-1; possibly TRBD1 for D (5 bases). Germline V lookup: CDR1 LGHDT, CDR2 YNNKEL (reference sequence). Between the trimmed V and J ends, which lost 1 base and 0 bases, there was a span of 15 bases. The CDR3 runs 17 residues.

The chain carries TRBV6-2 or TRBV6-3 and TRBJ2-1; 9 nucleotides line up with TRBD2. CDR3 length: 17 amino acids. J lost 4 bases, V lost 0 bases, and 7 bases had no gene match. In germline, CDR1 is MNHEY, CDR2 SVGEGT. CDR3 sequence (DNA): TGTGCCAGCAGTTACTCCCCCGCGGGGGGGCTTTACAATGAGCAGTTCTTC. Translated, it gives CASSYSPAGGLYNEQFF.

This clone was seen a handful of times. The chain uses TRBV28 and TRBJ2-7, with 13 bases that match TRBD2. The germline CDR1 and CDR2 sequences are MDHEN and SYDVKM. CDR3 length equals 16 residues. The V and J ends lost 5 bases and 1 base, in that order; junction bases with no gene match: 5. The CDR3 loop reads CASSGTSGVLSYEQYF. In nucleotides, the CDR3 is TGTGCCAGCAGTGGGACTAGCGGGGTCCTATCCTACGAGCAGTACTTC. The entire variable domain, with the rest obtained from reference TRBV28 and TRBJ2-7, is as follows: DVKVTQSSRYLVKRTGEKVFLECVQDMDHENMFWYRQDPGLGLRLIYFSYDVKMKEKGDIPEGYSVSREKKERFSLILESASTNQTSMYLCASSGTSGVLSYEQYFGPGTRLTVT.

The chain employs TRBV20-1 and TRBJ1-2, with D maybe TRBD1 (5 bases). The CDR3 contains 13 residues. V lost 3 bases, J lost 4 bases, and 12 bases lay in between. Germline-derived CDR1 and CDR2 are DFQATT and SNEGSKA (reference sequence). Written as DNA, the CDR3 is TGCAGTGCTAGTCGCGGGGACGGCTATGGCTACACCTTC. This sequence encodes CSASRGDGYGYTF.

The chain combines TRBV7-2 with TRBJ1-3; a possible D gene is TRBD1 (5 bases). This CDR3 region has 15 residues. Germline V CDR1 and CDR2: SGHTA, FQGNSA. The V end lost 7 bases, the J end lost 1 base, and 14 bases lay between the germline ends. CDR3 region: CASTPGGNSGNTIYF. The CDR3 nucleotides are TGTGCCAGCACCCCCGGGGGAAATTCTGGAAACACCATATATTTT.

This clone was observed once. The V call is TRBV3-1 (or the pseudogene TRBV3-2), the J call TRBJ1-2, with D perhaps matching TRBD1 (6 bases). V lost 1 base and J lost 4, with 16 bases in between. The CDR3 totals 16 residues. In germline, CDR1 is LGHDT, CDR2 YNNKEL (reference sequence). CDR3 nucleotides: TGTGCCAGCAGCCAAGGAGCAGGGGTCTATAGCTATGGCTACACCTTC. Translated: CASSQGAGVYSYGYTF.

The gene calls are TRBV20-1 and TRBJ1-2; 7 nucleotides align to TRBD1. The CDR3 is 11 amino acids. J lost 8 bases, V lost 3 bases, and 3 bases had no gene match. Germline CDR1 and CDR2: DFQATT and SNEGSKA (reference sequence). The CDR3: CSASRGQGYTF. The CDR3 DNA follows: TGCAGTGCTAGTAGGGGGCAGGGCTACACCTTC.

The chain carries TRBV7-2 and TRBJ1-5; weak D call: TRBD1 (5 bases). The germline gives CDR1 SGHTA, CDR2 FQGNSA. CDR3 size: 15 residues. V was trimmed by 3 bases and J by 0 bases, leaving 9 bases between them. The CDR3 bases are TGTGCCAGCAGCTTCCAGGGAAGTAGCAATCAGCCCCAGCATTTT. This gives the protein CASSFQGSSNQPQHF.

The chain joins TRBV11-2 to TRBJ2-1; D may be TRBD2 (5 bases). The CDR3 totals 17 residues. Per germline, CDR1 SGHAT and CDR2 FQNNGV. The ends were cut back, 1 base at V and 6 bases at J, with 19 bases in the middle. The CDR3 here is CASSLGLGGVAPNEQFF. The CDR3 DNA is TGTGCCAGCAGCTTAGGGCTAGGAGGAGTAGCGCCCAATGAGCAGTTCTTC.

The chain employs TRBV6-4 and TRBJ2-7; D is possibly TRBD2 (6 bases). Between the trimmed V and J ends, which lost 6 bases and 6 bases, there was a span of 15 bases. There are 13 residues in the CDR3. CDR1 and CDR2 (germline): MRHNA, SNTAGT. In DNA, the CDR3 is TGTGCCAGCAGCATAGAGGCGGGGTTCGAGCAGTACTTC. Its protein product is CASSIEAGFEQYF.

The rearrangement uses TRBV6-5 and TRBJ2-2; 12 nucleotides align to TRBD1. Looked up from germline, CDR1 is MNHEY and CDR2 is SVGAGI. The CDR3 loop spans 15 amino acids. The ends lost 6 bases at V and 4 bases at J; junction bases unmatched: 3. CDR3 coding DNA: TGTGCCAGCAGACCGGGACAGGGGGCCACCGGGGAGCTGTTTTTT. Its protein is CASRPGQGATGELFF.

CDR3 coding DNA: TGTGCCAGCAGTCCGGAGACAGGGTGGGGCGCGGCTAACTATGGCTACACCTTC. Protein: CASSPETGWGAANYGYTF. V gene TRBV27 combines with J gene TRBJ1-2, with 7 bases matching TRBD1. Looked up from germline, CDR1 is MNHEY and CDR2 is SMNVEV (reference sequence). The CDR3 runs 18 residues. The trim removed 5 bases at V and 0 bases at J, leaving 15 bases unmatched.

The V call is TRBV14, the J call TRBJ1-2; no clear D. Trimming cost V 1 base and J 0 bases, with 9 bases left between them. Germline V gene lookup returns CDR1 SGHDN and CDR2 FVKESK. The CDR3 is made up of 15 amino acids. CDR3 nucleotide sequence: TGTGCCAGCAGCCAAGTGGAGTCGGCTAACTATGGCTACACCTTC. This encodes CASSQVESANYGYTF.

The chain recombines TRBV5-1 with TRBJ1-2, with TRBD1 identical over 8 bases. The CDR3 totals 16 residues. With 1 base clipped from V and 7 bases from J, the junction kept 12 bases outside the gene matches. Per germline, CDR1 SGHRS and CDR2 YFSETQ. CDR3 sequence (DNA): TGCGCCAGCAGCTTGTTCGAGACAGGGGCGGCCCGTGGCTACACCTTC. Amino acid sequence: CASSLFETGAARGYTF.

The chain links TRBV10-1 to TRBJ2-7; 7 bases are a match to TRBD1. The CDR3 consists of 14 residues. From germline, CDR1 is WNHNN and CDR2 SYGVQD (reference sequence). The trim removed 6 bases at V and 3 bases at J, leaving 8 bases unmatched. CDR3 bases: TGCGCCAGCAGAAGGGACAGTCTGTACTACGAGCAGTACTTC. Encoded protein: CASRRDSLYYEQYF.

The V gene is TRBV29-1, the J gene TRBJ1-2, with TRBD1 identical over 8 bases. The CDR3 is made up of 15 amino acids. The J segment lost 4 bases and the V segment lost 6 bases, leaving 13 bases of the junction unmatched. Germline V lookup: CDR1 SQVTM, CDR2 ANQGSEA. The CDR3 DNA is TGCAGCGTAGAGGCTCCGGGACAGGCGCGCTATGGCTACACCTTC. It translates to CSVEAPGQARYGYTF.

CDR3 bases: TGTGCCATCAGTGAGTCCGGGCTAGCGGGGGCTGGGTCCAAAAACATTCAGTACTTC. As protein: CAISESGLAGAGSKNIQYF. The rearrangement joins TRBV10-3 to TRBJ2-4; 10 nucleotides match TRBD2. With 0 bases clipped from V and 2 bases from J, the junction kept 10 bases outside the gene matches. This CDR3 contains 19 residues. Germline V gene sequence: CDR1 ENHRY, CDR2 SYGVKD.

The CDR3 DNA is TGTGCCAGCAGCCAAGATGCGGCAGGGGCTTACTCCTACGAGCAGTACTTC. The encoded protein is CASSQDAAGAYSYEQYF. The chain has TRBV4-2 and TRBJ2-7; D perhaps matches TRBD1 (6 bases). CDR1 LGHNA and CDR2 YNFKEQ come from the germline V gene. Trimming stripped 0 bases from V and 0 bases from J, with 15 bases between. There are 17 residues in the CDR3.

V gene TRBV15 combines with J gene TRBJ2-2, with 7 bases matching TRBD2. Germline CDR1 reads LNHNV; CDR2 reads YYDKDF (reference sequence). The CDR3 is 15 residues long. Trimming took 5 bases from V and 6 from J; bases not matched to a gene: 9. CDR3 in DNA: TGTGCCACCAGCGAAGGGACTAACGGGGCCGGGGAGCTGTTTTTT. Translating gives CATSEGTNGAGELFF.

The CDR3 loop reads CASSHEAGPGEKLFF. CDR3 in DNA: TGTGCCAGCAGCCACGAGGCAGGGCCGGGTGAAAAACTGTTTTTT. The chain employs TRBV14 and TRBJ1-4; a possible D gene is TRBD1 (5 bases). The CDR3 runs to 15 residues. Germline V gene data show CDR1 as SGHDN and CDR2 as FVKESK. V lost 3 bases and J 7 bases, leaving 15 bases between the germline ends.

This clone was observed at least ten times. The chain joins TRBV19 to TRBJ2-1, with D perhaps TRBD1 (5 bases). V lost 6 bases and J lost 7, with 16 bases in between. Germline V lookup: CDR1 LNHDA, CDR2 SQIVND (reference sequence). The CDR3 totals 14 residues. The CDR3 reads CASRELGVGNEQFF. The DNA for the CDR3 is TGTGCCAGTAGAGAGCTAGGGGTCGGAAATGAGCAGTTCTTC.

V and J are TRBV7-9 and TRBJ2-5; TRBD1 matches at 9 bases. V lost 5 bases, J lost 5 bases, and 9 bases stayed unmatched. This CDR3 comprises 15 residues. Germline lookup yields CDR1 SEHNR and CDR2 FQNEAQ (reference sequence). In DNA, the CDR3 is TGTGCCAGCAGCCAACTAAGCGGGACAGGGGAGACCCAGTACTTC. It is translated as CASSQLSGTGETQYF.

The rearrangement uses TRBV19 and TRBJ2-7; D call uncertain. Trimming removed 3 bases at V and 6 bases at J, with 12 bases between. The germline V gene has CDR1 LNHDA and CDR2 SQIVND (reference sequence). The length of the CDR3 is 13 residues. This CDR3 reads CASSMRGNSEQYF. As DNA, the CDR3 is TGTGCCAGTAGTATGCGCGGCAATAGCGAGCAGTACTTC.

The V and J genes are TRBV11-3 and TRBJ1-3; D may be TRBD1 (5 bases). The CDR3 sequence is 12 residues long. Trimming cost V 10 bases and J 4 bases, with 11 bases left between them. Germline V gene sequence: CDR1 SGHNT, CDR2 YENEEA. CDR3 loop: CATRQPGNTIYF. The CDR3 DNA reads TGTGCCACACGACAGCCGGGAAACACCATATATTTT.

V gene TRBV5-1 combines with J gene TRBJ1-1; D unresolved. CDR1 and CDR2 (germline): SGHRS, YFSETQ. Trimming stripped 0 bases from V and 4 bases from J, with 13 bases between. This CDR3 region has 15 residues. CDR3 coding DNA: TGCGCCAGCAGCTTGGATTCGGGAGGGCTCACTGAAGCTTTCTTT. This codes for CASSLDSGGLTEAFF.

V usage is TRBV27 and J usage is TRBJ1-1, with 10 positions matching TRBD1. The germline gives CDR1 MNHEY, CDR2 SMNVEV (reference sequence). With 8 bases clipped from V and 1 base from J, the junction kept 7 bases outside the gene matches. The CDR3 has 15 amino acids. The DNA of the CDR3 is TGTGCCAGCCTGGACAGGGGGAAGAAGAACACTGAAGCTTTCTTT. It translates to CASLDRGKKNTEAFF.

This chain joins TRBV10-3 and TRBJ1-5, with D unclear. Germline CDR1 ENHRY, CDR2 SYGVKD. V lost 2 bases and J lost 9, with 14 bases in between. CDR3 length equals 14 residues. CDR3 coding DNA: TGTGCCATCAGTGAGCGTGGCGGAGCTAGGCCCCAGCATTTT. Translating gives CAISERGGARPQHF.

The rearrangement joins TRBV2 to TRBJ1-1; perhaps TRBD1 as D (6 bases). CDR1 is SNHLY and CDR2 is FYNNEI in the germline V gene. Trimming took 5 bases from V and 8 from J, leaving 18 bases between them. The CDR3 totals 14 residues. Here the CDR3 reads CASSHELGTTEAFF. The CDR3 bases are TGTGCCAGCAGTCATGAACTAGGGACAACCGAAGCTTTCTTT.

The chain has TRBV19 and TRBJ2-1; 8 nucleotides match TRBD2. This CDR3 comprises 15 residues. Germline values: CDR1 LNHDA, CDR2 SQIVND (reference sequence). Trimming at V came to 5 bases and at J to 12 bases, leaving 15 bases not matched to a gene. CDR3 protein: CASSSPAGGVRGQFF. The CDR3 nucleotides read TGTGCCAGTAGTTCACCCGCGGGGGGAGTTAGGGGGCAGTTCTTC.

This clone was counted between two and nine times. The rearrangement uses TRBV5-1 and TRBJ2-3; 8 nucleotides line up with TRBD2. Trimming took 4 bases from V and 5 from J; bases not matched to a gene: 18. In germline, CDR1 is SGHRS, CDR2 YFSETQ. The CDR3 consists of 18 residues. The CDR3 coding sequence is TGCGCCAGCAGCCCCCGGACTAGCCTTACACTCCAAGGAGATACGCAGTATTTT. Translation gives CASSPRTSLTLQGDTQYF.

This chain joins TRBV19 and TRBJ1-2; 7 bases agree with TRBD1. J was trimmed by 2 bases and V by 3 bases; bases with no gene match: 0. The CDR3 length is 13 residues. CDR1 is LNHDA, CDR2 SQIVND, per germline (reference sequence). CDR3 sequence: CASSMGQNYGYTF. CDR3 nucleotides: TGTGCCAGTAGTATGGGACAGAACTATGGCTACACCTTC.

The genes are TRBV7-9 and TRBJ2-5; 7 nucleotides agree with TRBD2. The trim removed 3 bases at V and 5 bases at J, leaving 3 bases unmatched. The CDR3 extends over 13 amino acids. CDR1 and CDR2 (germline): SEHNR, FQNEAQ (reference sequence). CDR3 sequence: CASSFFGGETQYF. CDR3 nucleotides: TGTGCCAGCAGCTTTTTCGGGGGGGAGACCCAGTACTTC.